Following are 2 T cell receptor beta chains from one sample sequenced in a study of PD-1 blockade in classical Hodgkin lymphoma. The sample's time point: cycle 4 day 1 (C4D1), after more than five weeks of nivolumab. With no exception, relapse followed autologous stem cell transplantation in all patients, and brentuximab vedotin exposure varied. With magnetic negative selection, CD4+ T cells were purified from PBMCs that had been thawed. Libraries were prepared by immunoSEQ multiplex PCR; TCRdb keeps only in-frame clonotypes and omits some of them. The profile shows around 28,000 clones, about 81% of them singletons. The sequenced sample was CD4+ T cells from blood, obtained before the fourth cycle of nivolumab. These receptor sequences come from a human donor with classical Hodgkin lymphoma.

CDR3 amino acids: CAWGGRSYEQYF. The CDR3 nucleotides are TGTGCCTGGGGGGGTCGTTCCTACGAGCAGTACTTC. V usage is TRBV30 and J usage is TRBJ2-7; perhaps D is TRBD1 or TRBD2 (5 bases each). Germline loops: CDR1 GTSNPN, CDR2 SVGIG (reference sequence). V lost 5 bases to trimming and J lost 1 base, with 9 bases between them. CDR3 length equals 12 residues.

V usage is TRBV7-2 and J usage is TRBJ1-5, with D uncertain. CDR1 SGHTA and CDR2 FQGNSA come from the germline V gene. There are 15 residues in the CDR3. Trimming shortened V by 1 base and J by 3 bases, and 10 bases separated the two germline ends. The CDR3 DNA follows: TGTGCCAGCAGCTTAGTGGGAATAGACAATCAGCCCCAGCATTTT. This translates into CASSLVGIDNQPQHF. The variable domain in full, with the rest retrieved from reference TRBV7-2 and TRBJ1-5, is GAGVSQSPSNKVTEKGKDVELRCDPISGHTALYWYRQSLGQGLEFLIYFQGNSAPDKSGLPSDRFSAERTGGSVSTLTIQRTQQEDSAVYLCASSLVGIDNQPQHFGDGTRLSIL.